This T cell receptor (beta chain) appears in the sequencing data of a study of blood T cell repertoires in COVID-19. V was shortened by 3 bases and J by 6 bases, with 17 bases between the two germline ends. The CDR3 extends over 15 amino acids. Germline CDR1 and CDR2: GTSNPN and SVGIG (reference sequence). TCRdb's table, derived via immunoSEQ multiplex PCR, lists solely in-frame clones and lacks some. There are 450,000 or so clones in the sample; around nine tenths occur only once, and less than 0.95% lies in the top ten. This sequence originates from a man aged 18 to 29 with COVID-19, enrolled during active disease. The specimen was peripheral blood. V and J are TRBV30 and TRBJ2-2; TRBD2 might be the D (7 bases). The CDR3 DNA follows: TGTGCCTGGAGCGGGGGGCTGGCGGGGGCCGGGGAGCTGTTTTTT. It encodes CAWSGGLAGAGELFF.